This TCR beta chain was identified in a study of T cells in Graves' hyperthyroidism and ophthalmopathy. Study details: Peripheral blood draws took place at initial diagnosis, ahead of any treatment. Study-level results: From stable hyperthyroidism, ophthalmopathy was set apart by a 13 V-J model. Ophthalmopathy onset followed model prediction by a median about seven months.

The CDR3 consists of 14 residues. Trimming at V came to 5 bases and at J to 3 bases, leaving 6 bases not matched to a gene. The germline gives CDR1 SGHAT, CDR2 FQNNGV. There are many counts of this clonotype. The antigen is not known. Individuals with ophthalmopathy presented a Clinical Activity Score of at least 3, a NOSPECS grade of at least 4 and a duration under 3 months. Amplified regions were TCR beta CDR3 sequences from RNA transcripts. Initially, a first-round RT-PCR of the TCR CDR3 employed the HTBI primer set. TCRdb analysed the multiplex PCR reads with MiXCR anew, one entry per CDR3 protein. This table has about 410,000 distinct CDR3 sequences, approximately 14% appearing once.

The sequencing sample was made of blood. The sequence was collected from a man aged 18-30 years with Graves' ophthalmopathy. V and J are TRBV11-2 and TRBJ2-7; the match to TRBD2 covers 8 bases. The CDR3 DNA follows: TGTGCCAGCAGCACGGGACTAGGTGACTACGAGCAGTACTTC. It translates to CASSTGLGDYEQYF. The full variable domain, completed using reference TRBV11-2 and TRBJ2-7, is EAGVAQSPRYKIIEKRQSVAFWCNPISGHATLYWYQQILGQGPKLLIQFQNNGVVDDSQLPKDRFSAERLKGVDSTLKIQPAKLEDSAVYLCASSTGLGDYEQYFGPGTRLTVT.